A single sample gave rise to the 24 T cell receptor beta chains below, sequenced in a study of blood T cell repertoires in COVID-19. Profiling relied on immunoSEQ multiplex PCR, and the TCRdb table lists in-frame clones only, not all of them. The profile shows some 200,000 clones, approximately 81% of them singletons. The sequenced sample was peripheral blood. The receptor set was obtained from a woman of 80 years or more with active or convalescent COVID-19.

V and J are TRBV18 and TRBJ1-1; possibly TRBD1 for D (6 bases). CDR3 size: 14 residues. CDR1 KGHSH and CDR2 LQKENI come from the germline V gene. Trimming removed 3 bases from V and 1 base from J, with 9 bases in between. This CDR3 is CASSPRTENTEAFF. In DNA, the CDR3 is TGTGCCAGCTCACCCAGGACAGAGAACACTGAAGCTTTCTTT.

The J gene is TRBJ2-5, the V gene TRBV9, with D possibly TRBD1 on 6 matching bases. Germline-derived CDR1 and CDR2 are SGDLS and YYNGEE. Trimming pared 5 bases from V and 5 bases from J, leaving 16 bases between. The CDR3 consists of 14 residues. CDR3 sequence reads: CASSQQGRGETQYF. CDR3 in DNA: TGTGCCAGCAGTCAACAGGGAAGAGGGGAGACCCAGTACTTC.

The rearrangement links TRBV19 to TRBJ1-1; D gene unclear. Germline CDR1 LNHDA, CDR2 SQIVND (reference sequence). V lost 0 bases and J 1 base, leaving 6 bases between the germline ends. The CDR3 has 14 amino acids. This CDR3 is CASSIETGNTEAFF. The CDR3 region has the DNA TGTGCCAGTAGTATAGAAACGGGGAACACTGAAGCTTTCTTT.

The V gene is TRBV2, the J gene TRBJ1-2; D perhaps matches TRBD1 (5 bases). V was cut by 2 bases and J by 2 bases, with 12 bases left in between. This CDR3 has 15 amino acids. From germline, CDR1 is SNHLY and CDR2 FYNNEI. The CDR3 coding sequence is TGTGCCAGCAGTGAACGGGGGGGATTAAACTATGGCTACACCTTC. This gives the protein CASSERGGLNYGYTF. Looking up the rest from reference TRBV2 and TRBJ1-2 gives the full variable domain: EPEVTQTPSHQVTQMGQEVILRCVPISNHLYFYWYRQILGQKVEFLVSFYNNEISEKSEIFDDQFSVERPDGSNFTLKIRSTKLEDSAMYFCASSERGGLNYGYTFGSGTRLTVV.

The chain joins TRBV12-3 or TRBV12-4 to TRBJ1-1; 9 bases map to TRBD1. The V and J ends lost 6 bases and 13 bases, in that order; junction bases with no gene match: 6. There are 11 residues in the CDR3. The CDR3 bases are TGTGCCAGCAGCCGGGACAGGGATAGTTTCTTT. Translation gives CASSRDRDSFF.

The rearrangement uses TRBV15 and TRBJ1-2; 7 bases match TRBD1. With V trimmed by 0 bases and J by 4 bases, 5 bases remained unmatched. The CDR3 totals 15 residues. Looked up from germline, CDR1 is LNHNV and CDR2 is YYDKDF (reference sequence). The CDR3 region has the DNA TGTGCCACCAGCAGAGAGACCGGGACAGTCTATGGCTACACCTTC. Its translation: CATSRETGTVYGYTF.

The chain joins TRBV7-2 to TRBJ2-2; TRBD1 agrees at 8 bases. Germline V gene sequence: CDR1 SGHTA, CDR2 FQGNSA. The CDR3 loop spans 18 amino acids. V lost 4 bases and J lost 6; bases outside the gene matches: 16. CDR3 coding DNA: TGTGCCAGCAGCTACTCGCCGTCGGACAGGGCGAGGTCCGGGGAGCTGTTTTTT. Its translation: CASSYSPSDRARSGELFF.

The chain has TRBV20-1 and TRBJ2-1; 7 bases align to TRBD1. The V gene's germline CDR1 is DFQATT and CDR2 SNEGSKA (reference sequence). J gave up 10 bases and V 3 bases, and 9 bases lay outside the gene matches. CDR3 size: 13 residues. In DNA, the CDR3 is TGCAGTGCTAGTGGGCAGGGGGTAGGAGAGCAGTTCTTC. Translating gives CSASGQGVGEQFF.

The genes are TRBV30 and TRBJ1-6, with 8 bases matching TRBD1. CDR1 is GTSNPN and CDR2 is SVGIG in the germline V gene (reference sequence). V shed 6 bases, J shed 4 bases, and the junction held 2 bases outside the gene matches. CDR3 length equals 13 residues. The CDR3 loop reads CACRGQYNSPLHF. The DNA of the CDR3 is TGTGCCTGCAGGGGGCAATATAATTCACCCCTCCACTTT.

This chain joins TRBV2 and TRBJ2-2, with TRBD2 as a possible D gene (5 bases). The CDR3 totals 13 residues. V lost 9 bases to trimming and J lost 4 bases, with 12 bases between them. Germline CDR1 and CDR2: SNHLY and FYNNEI. The CDR3: CARQTRGTGELFF. The CDR3 nucleotides are TGTGCCAGACAAACCCGGGGCACCGGGGAGCTGTTTTTT.

V is TRBV27 and J is TRBJ1-1; no clear D. CDR1 is MNHEY, CDR2 SMNVEV, per germline (reference sequence). Between the trimmed V and J ends, which lost 5 bases and 6 bases, there was a span of 16 bases. The CDR3 sequence is 14 residues long. CDR3 region: CASSPTLISAEAFF. The CDR3 coding sequence is TGTGCCAGCAGTCCAACCCTAATTTCGGCTGAAGCTTTCTTT.

This clone showed up just once. J is TRBJ1-4 and V is TRBV6-2 or TRBV6-3; perhaps TRBD1 as D (6 bases). Germline V gives CDR1 MNHEY, CDR2 SVGEGT. The CDR3 covers 16 residues. V lost 0 bases, J lost 5 bases, and 13 bases lay in between. The CDR3 DNA follows: TGTGCCAGCAGTTACTCTTCGACAGGAAACAATGAAAAACTGTTTTTT. Its translation: CASSYSSTGNNEKLFF.

This clone has just a few counts. V usage is TRBV28 and J usage is TRBJ2-5; TRBD2 agrees at 13 bases. Unmatched junction bases numbered 8, after V lost 6 bases and J lost 1 base. CDR1 and CDR2 (germline): MDHEN, SYDVKM. There are 17 residues in the CDR3. The CDR3 bases are TGTGCCAGCAGACTGGGGACTAGCGGGACCCCCCAAGAGACCCAGTACTTC. This gives the protein CASRLGTSGTPQETQYF. The entire variable domain, with the rest obtained from reference TRBV28 and TRBJ2-5, is as follows: DVKVTQSSRYLVKRTGEKVFLECVQDMDHENMFWYRQDPGLGLRLIYFSYDVKMKEKGDIPEGYSVSREKKERFSLILESASTNQTSMYLCASRLGTSGTPQETQYFGPGTRLLVL.

This chain links TRBV27 with TRBJ1-6; the D is unclear. Trimming removed 8 bases at V and 8 bases at J, with 13 bases between. CDR1 and CDR2 from the germline V gene are MNHEY and SMNVEV (reference sequence). The CDR3 spans 13 residues. The CDR3 spells CASSILGHSPLHF. CDR3 sequence (DNA): TGTGCCAGCTCGATTCTAGGTCATTCACCCCTCCACTTT.

This clone was found once. The J gene is TRBJ1-1, the V gene TRBV5-1; no clear D gene. Germline assignment: CDR1 SGHRS and CDR2 YFSETQ. The CDR3 is made up of 14 amino acids. V shed 4 bases and J shed 0 bases, with 10 bases lying between them. The CDR3 nucleotides read TGCGCCAGCAGCCCCGGGAGCCTGAACACTGAAGCTTTCTTT. Encoded protein: CASSPGSLNTEAFF.

This clone was observed once. V usage is TRBV5-4 and J usage is TRBJ2-1; 10 bases map to TRBD2. The V segment lost 1 base and the J segment 7 bases; nucleotides outside the gene matches: 5. The CDR3 length is 15 residues. Germline V gene data show CDR1 as SGHNT and CDR2 as YYREEE (reference sequence). The CDR3 nucleotides are TGTGCCAGCAGCTTGTCGACTAGCGGGTGGAATGAGCAGTTCTTC. This translates into CASSLSTSGWNEQFF.

The chain has TRBV5-1 and TRBJ2-7; unclear D gene. V was clipped by 0 bases and J by 3 bases, with 10 bases between them. CDR3 length: 14 amino acids. Germline V gene sequence: CDR1 SGHRS, CDR2 YFSETQ. The CDR3 nucleotides read TGCGCCAGCAGCTTGGCGTCTCAGATCTACGAGCAGTACTTC. Translated: CASSLASQIYEQYF.

The chain couples TRBV6-2 or TRBV6-3 to TRBJ2-3; 7 bases match TRBD2. Trimming cost V 1 base and J 2 bases; bases outside gene matches: 3. The CDR3 extends over 15 amino acids. The germline CDR1 and CDR2 sequences are MNHEY and SVGEGT. Here the CDR3 DNA reads TGTGCCAGCAGTTACTGGAGCGGGGACACAGATACGCAGTATTTT. As protein: CASSYWSGDTDTQYF.

The rearrangement joins TRBV5-1 to TRBJ2-2, with D unclear. V lost 4 bases, J lost 4 bases, and 17 bases lay in between. This CDR3 contains 16 residues. Germline V CDR1 and CDR2: SGHRS, YFSETQ. The CDR3 DNA follows: TGCGCCAGCAGCCTATCGGTTTCGGGTGGCACCGGGGAGCTGTTTTTT. It is translated as CASSLSVSGGTGELFF.

The V gene is TRBV18, the J gene TRBJ1-3, with no clear D. Trimming took off 6 bases at V and 0 bases at J, with 9 bases between the two ends. Germline CDR1 and CDR2: KGHSH and LQKENI. There are 14 residues in the CDR3. The CDR3, as DNA: TGTGCCAGCTCCACGGGAAACTCTGGAAACACCATATATTTT. Protein sequence: CASSTGNSGNTIYF.

This clone has just a few counts. The chain uses TRBV5-1 and TRBJ1-5, with 12 bases lining up with TRBD1. The length of the CDR3 is 16 residues. Germline values: CDR1 SGHRS, CDR2 YFSETQ. Trimming removed 0 bases from V and 8 bases from J; junction bases left unmatched: 6. The CDR3 bases are TGCGCCAGCAGCTTGGGGGGACAGGGGGCCAGCGAGCCCCAGCATTTT. It yields the protein CASSLGGQGASEPQHF.

The chain is built from TRBV18 and TRBJ1-1; D is uncertain. The germline V gene has CDR1 KGHSH and CDR2 LQKENI. V was clipped by 4 bases and J by 0 bases, with 6 bases between them. There are 13 residues in the CDR3. The CDR3 is CASSLDLNTEAFF. For the CDR3, the DNA is TGTGCCAGCTCACTGGACTTGAACACTGAAGCTTTCTTT.

V gene TRBV18 combines with J gene TRBJ2-3; TRBD1 agrees at 8 bases. V was clipped by 3 bases and J by 11 bases; unmatched bases: 7. Germline-derived CDR1 and CDR2 are KGHSH and LQKENI. This CDR3 contains 13 residues. CDR3 sequence: CASSPATGEGQYF. CDR3 nucleotides: TGTGCCAGCTCACCCGCGACAGGGGAAGGGCAGTATTTT. Filled out from reference TRBV18 and TRBJ2-3, the complete variable domain reads NAGVMQNPRHLVRRRGQEARLRCSPMKGHSHVYWYRQLPEEGLKFMVYLQKENIIDESGMPKERFSAEFPKEGPSILRIQQVVRGDSAAYFCASSPATGEGQYFGPGTRLTVL.

The CDR3 protein is CASSLLAGPYYEQYF. Here the CDR3 DNA reads TGCGCCAGCAGCTTGCTCGCGGGACCGTACTACGAGCAGTACTTC. V gene TRBV5-1 combines with J gene TRBJ2-7, with D maybe TRBD2 (6 bases). Germline V gene sequence: CDR1 SGHRS, CDR2 YFSETQ. Trimming took 1 base from V and 3 from J, leaving 14 bases between them. There are 15 residues in the CDR3.